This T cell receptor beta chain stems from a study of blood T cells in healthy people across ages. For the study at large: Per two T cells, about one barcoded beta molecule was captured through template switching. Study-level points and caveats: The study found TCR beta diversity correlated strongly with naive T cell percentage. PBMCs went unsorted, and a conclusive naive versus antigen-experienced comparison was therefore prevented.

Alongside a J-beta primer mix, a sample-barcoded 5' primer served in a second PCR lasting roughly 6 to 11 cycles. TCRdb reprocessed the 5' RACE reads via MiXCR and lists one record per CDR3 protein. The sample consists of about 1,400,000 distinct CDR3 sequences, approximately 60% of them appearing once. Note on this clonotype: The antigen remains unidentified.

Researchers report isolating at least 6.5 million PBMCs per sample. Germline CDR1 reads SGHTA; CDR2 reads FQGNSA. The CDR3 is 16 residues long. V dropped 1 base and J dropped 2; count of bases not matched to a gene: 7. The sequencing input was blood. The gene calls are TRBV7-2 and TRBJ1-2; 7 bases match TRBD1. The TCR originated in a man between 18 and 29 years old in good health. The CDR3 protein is CASSLGDRVGNYGYTF. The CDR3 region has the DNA TGTGCCAGCAGCTTAGGCGACAGGGTGGGCAACTATGGCTACACCTTC.